The 23 T cell receptor beta chains in this list originate from one sample, sequenced in a study of T cells in Graves' hyperthyroidism and ophthalmopathy. Amplification targeted TCR beta CDR3 regions from RNA transcripts. TCR CDR3 underwent first-round RT-PCR with the HTBI primer set. One entry per CDR3 protein results from TCRdb running MiXCR on the multiplex PCR reads. The repertoire consists of a few hundred thousand distinct CDR3 sequences, with around 20% occurring once and the leading ten covering 40%. What was sequenced was blood. The receptors originated from a man aged 18 to 30 with Graves' ophthalmopathy.

This clonotype was observed many times. V and J are TRBV20-1 and TRBJ1-2, with TRBD1 matching 8 bases. The CDR3 extends over 13 amino acids. CDR1 and CDR2 (germline): DFQATT, SNEGSKA (reference sequence). After removal of 1 base from V and 6 bases from J, the junction contained 4 bases not matched to a gene. CDR3 DNA sequence: TGCAGTGCTAGAGTAAGACAGGGGAATGGCTACACCTTC. Amino acid sequence: CSARVRQGNGYTF.

Worth noting for this clonotype: A much more abundant neighbour one base away suggests this may be a read error. The CDR3 region is CACSQDLGLYGYTF. The CDR3 region has the DNA TGTGCCTGCAGCCAAGATCTGGGGCTTTATGGCTACACCTTC. The V gene is TRBV3-1, the J gene TRBJ1-2; D is perhaps TRBD1 (5 bases). Germline lookup yields CDR1 LGHDT and CDR2 YNNKEL (reference sequence). The CDR3 totals 14 residues.

This clonotype was counted ten times or more. The chain joins TRBV28 to TRBJ2-5; 9 bases align to TRBD2. The CDR3 runs to 17 residues. Trimming removed 3 bases from V and 5 bases from J; junction bases left unmatched: 13. CDR1 is MDHEN, CDR2 SYDVKM, per germline. The CDR3 sequence is CASSFSSGGGARETQYF. CDR3 nucleotides: TGTGCCAGCAGTTTCTCCTCTGGCGGGGGGGCCAGGGAGACCCAGTACTTC.

This chain connects TRBV25-1 to TRBJ1-2; possible D gene TRBD1, 6 bases. Between the trimmed V and J ends, which lost 1 base and 2 bases, there was a span of 8 bases. Germline assignment: CDR1 MGHDK and CDR2 SYGVNS. The CDR3 is 14 amino acids. CDR3 DNA: TGTGCCAGCAGTGAATGGGGGCCCAACTATGGCTACACCTTC. Protein product: CASSEWGPNYGYTF.

In this sample, this clonotype is medium-sized. The chain recombines TRBV28 with TRBJ1-5; D unclear. The V gene lost 5 bases and the J gene lost 4 bases, with 21 bases spanning the gap. The CDR3 covers 17 residues. Germline V gives CDR1 MDHEN, CDR2 SYDVKM. In DNA, the CDR3 is TGTGCCAGCAGTCCCTCCGGACCGTCTATATGGAATCAGCCCCAGCATTTT. It translates to CASSPSGPSIWNQPQHF.

This chain uses TRBV7-2 with TRBJ2-7; D is unclear. The CDR3 consists of 13 residues. Germline V gene sequence: CDR1 SGHTA, CDR2 FQGNSA. Deletions cut 2 bases from V and 2 bases from J, with 7 bases between. Here the CDR3 DNA reads TGTGCCAGCAGCTTAAGGACCCCCTACGAGCAGTACTTC. It encodes CASSLRTPYEQYF. The variable domain in full, completed from reference TRBV7-2 and TRBJ2-7, reads GAGVSQSPSNKVTEKGKDVELRCDPISGHTALYWYRQSLGQGLEFLIYFQGNSAPDKSGLPSDRFSAERTGGSVSTLTIQRTQQEDSAVYLCASSLRTPYEQYFGPGTRLTVT.

This clonotype was counted at least ten times. The chain joins TRBV20-1 to TRBJ2-5; D may match TRBD1 or TRBD2 (6 bases each). Germline V lookup: CDR1 DFQATT, CDR2 SNEGSKA (reference sequence). The germline V and J ends were trimmed by 6 bases and 3 bases, with 14 bases remaining between them. CDR3 size: 13 residues. The CDR3: CSATLGGEETQYF. In nucleotides, the CDR3 is TGCAGTGCCACCCTGGGGGGCGAAGAGACCCAGTACTTC.

This clonotype was counted at least ten times. The rearrangement links TRBV20-1 to TRBJ2-7, with 9 positions matching TRBD2. Germline V gene sequence: CDR1 DFQATT, CDR2 SNEGSKA (reference sequence). Trimming cost V 4 bases and J 0 bases; bases outside gene matches: 10. The CDR3 runs 16 residues. CDR3 bases: TGCAGTGCTACGTTCAGCGGGGGGCAGAGCTCCTACGAGCAGTACTTC. Protein sequence: CSATFSGGQSSYEQYF.

This clonotype was recorded at least ten times. The rearrangement uses TRBV7-9 and TRBJ2-1; D is perhaps TRBD1 or TRBD2 (5 bases each). The CDR3 has 11 amino acids. Looked up from germline, CDR1 is SEHNR and CDR2 is FQNEAQ (reference sequence). The V end lost 3 bases, the J end lost 10 bases, and 7 bases lay between the germline ends. The CDR3 protein is CASSFRDEQFF. CDR3 nucleotides: TGTGCCAGCAGCTTCCGGGACGAGCAGTTCTTC.

Notes on this clonotype: This may arise from a read error, as a much more abundant clone is one base away. The chain employs TRBV7-2 and TRBJ2-5; the D gene could be TRBD1 or TRBD2 (7 bases each). The germline gives CDR1 SGHTA, CDR2 FQGNSA. V lost 3 bases, J lost 5 bases, and 16 bases lay in between. CDR3 length: 15 amino acids. CDR3 in DNA: TGTGCCAGCAGCTTCCCAGGGGGGGGGAGTGAGACCCAGTACTTC. Translated: CASSFPGGGSETQYF. The full variable domain, rest sourced from reference TRBV7-2 and TRBJ2-5, is GAGVSQSPSNKVTEKGKDVELRCDPISGHTALYWYRQSLGQGLEFLIYFQGNSAPDKSGLPSDRFSAERTGGSVSTLTIQRTQQEDSAVYLCASSFPGGGSETQYFGPGTRLLVL.

This clonotype appeared a few times. The chain carries TRBV29-1 and TRBJ2-5; TRBD1 matches 8 bases. Germline values: CDR1 SQVTM, CDR2 ANQGSEA. After removal of 3 bases from V and 14 bases from J, the junction contained 11 bases not matched to a gene. The CDR3 has 12 amino acids. The CDR3 DNA is TGCAGCGTTGATTCAGGGGGCGGACCCCCCTACTTC. Protein sequence: CSVDSGGGPPYF. The entire variable domain, with the rest obtained from reference TRBV29-1 and TRBJ2-5, is as follows: SAVISQKPSRDICQRGTSLTIQCQVDSQVTMMFWYRQQPGQSLTLIATANQGSEATYESGFVIDKFPISRPNLTFSTLTVSNMSPEDSSIYLCSVDSGGGPPYFGPGTRLLVL.

This clonotype was detected many times. The V gene is TRBV11-2, the J gene TRBJ2-5; no firm D call. Deletions cut 5 bases from V and 2 bases from J, with 9 bases between. Germline CDR1 is SGHAT and CDR2 is FQNNGV. The CDR3 runs 13 residues. The CDR3: CASSPPLQETQYF. In DNA, the CDR3 is TGTGCCAGCAGCCCCCCCCTGCAAGAGACCCAGTACTTC.

This clonotype was observed many times. The rearrangement links TRBV10-2 to TRBJ1-2; no firm D call. Germline V gives CDR1 WSHSY, CDR2 SAAADI. Trimming shortened V by 0 bases and J by 0 bases, and 8 bases separated the two germline ends. This CDR3 is 15 amino acids long. The CDR3 nucleotides are TGCGCCAGCAGTGAGTCTGGCAGTGCTAACTATGGCTACACCTTC. Amino acid sequence: CASSESGSANYGYTF.

This clonotype occurred many times. The chain recombines TRBV28 with TRBJ1-2, with a tentative D call TRBD1 (5 bases). V was shortened by 4 bases and J by 4 bases, with 19 bases between the two germline ends. CDR3 size: 16 residues. Germline CDR1 reads MDHEN; CDR2 reads SYDVKM. CDR3 sequence (DNA): TGTGCCAGCAGTTCGACCCCGGGACCCCAGGGCTATGGCTACACCTTC. Encoded protein: CASSSTPGPQGYGYTF.

This clonotype showed up many times. This chain uses TRBV2 with TRBJ1-6, with D maybe TRBD1 (5 bases). The V end was cut by 5 bases, the J end by 5 bases, with 13 bases between. This CDR3 is built from 15 residues. Germline assignment: CDR1 SNHLY and CDR2 FYNNEI. The CDR3 loop is CASSLKGNDNSPLHF. As DNA, the CDR3 is TGTGCCAGCAGTCTAAAGGGGAATGATAATTCACCCCTCCACTTT.

The rearrangement joins TRBV4-1 to TRBJ1-3; unclear D gene. The CDR3 runs 16 residues. The V end was cut by 1 base, the J end by 0 bases, with 10 bases between. CDR1 is MGHRA, CDR2 YSYEKL, per germline. Here the CDR3 reads CASSQGWTNSGNTIYF. The CDR3 region has the DNA TGCGCCAGCAGCCAAGGGTGGACGAACTCTGGAAACACCATATATTTT.

This clonotype was observed many times. The V call is TRBV2, the J call TRBJ2-3, with D maybe TRBD2 (6 bases). CDR1 and CDR2 (germline): SNHLY, FYNNEI. Trimming cost V 10 bases and J 2 bases, with 19 bases left between them. CDR3 length equals 15 residues. The chain's CDR3 is CATRHGAGPTDTQYF. CDR3 nucleotides: TGTGCCACCCGTCACGGTGCGGGGCCCACAGATACGCAGTATTTT.

This clonotype was recorded many times. The DNA for the CDR3 is TGTGCCAGCAGCTTAGCAGGCGGGGGCCGGGGGCATGAGACCCAGTACTTC. Its translation is CASSLAGGGRGHETQYF. V and J are TRBV11-2 and TRBJ2-5, with a weak D call TRBD2 (7 bases). This CDR3 is built from 17 residues. Germline V gene data show CDR1 as SGHAT and CDR2 as FQNNGV. V shed 1 base and J shed 5 bases, with 20 bases lying between them.

This clonotype was observed many times. The J gene is TRBJ2-7, the V gene TRBV11-2, with 11 bases fitting TRBD2. Per germline, CDR1 SGHAT and CDR2 FQNNGV. The CDR3 extends over 14 amino acids. V gave up 2 bases and J gave up 3 bases; unmatched junction bases: 0. This chain's CDR3 is CASSLLAGGYEQYF. The CDR3, as DNA: TGTGCCAGCAGCTTACTAGCGGGGGGCTACGAGCAGTACTTC.

The gene calls are TRBV7-8 and TRBJ1-5; D uncertain. Germline V gene lookup returns CDR1 SGHVS and CDR2 FQNEAQ. This CDR3 has 13 amino acids. Trimming shortened V by 5 bases and J by 15 bases, and 20 bases separated the two germline ends. The CDR3 DNA follows: TGTGCCAGCAGCCACCCTGGAGGGCCCGACCGGCATTTT. This gives the protein CASSHPGGPDRHF.

This clonotype has at least ten counts. V usage is TRBV11-2 and J usage is TRBJ2-3; 7 bases fit TRBD2. Germline V gives CDR1 SGHAT, CDR2 FQNNGV. CDR3 length: 15 amino acids. V shed 2 bases and J 1 base; nucleotides not matched to a gene: 3. In nucleotides, the CDR3 is TGTGCCAGCAGCTTAAGCGGGACGCGCACAGATACGCAGTATTTT. This translates into CASSLSGTRTDTQYF.

This clonotype was seen ten or more times. The genes are TRBV10-3 and TRBJ2-2; D is perhaps TRBD1 (5 bases). Germline CDR1 reads ENHRY; CDR2 reads SYGVKD. Trimming removed 6 bases from V and 3 bases from J, with 14 bases in between. The CDR3 runs 15 residues. CDR3 in amino acids: CAISSLTADTGELFF. CDR3 nucleotide sequence: TGTGCCATCAGCTCCCTGACAGCCGACACCGGGGAGCTGTTTTTT.

This clonotype was observed a few times. The chain links TRBV7-3 to TRBJ2-5, with 7 positions matching TRBD2. This CDR3 has 13 residues. Germline-derived CDR1 and CDR2 are SGHTA and FQGTGA. The J segment lost 4 bases and the V segment lost 5 bases, leaving 4 bases of the junction unmatched. This chain's CDR3 is CASSPERGETQYF. DNA of the CDR3: TGTGCCAGCAGCCCGGAGCGGGGAGAGACCCAGTACTTC.